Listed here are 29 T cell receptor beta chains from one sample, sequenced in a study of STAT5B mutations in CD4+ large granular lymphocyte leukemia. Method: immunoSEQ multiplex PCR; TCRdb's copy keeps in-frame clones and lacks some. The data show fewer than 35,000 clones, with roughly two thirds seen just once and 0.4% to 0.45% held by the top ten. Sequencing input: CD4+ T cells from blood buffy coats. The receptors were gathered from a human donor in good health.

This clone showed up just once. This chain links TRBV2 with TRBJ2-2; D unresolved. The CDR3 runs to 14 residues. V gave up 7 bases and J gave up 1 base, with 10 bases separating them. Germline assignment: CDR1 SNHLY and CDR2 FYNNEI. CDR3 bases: TGTGCCAGCACTGGATGGGAGAACACCGGGGAGCTGTTTTTT. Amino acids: CASTGWENTGELFF.

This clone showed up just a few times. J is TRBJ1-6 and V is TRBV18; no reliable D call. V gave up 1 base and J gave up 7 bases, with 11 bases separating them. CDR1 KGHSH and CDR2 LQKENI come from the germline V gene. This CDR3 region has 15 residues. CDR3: CASSPREGMNSPLHF. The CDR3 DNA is TGTGCCAGCTCACCACGCGAAGGGATGAATTCACCCCTCCACTTT.

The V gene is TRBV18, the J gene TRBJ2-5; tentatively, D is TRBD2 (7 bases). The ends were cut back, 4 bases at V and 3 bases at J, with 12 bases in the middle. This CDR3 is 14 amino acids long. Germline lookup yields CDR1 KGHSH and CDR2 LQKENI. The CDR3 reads CASSRGGLEETQYF. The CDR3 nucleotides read TGTGCCAGCTCACGGGGGGGGCTAGAAGAGACCCAGTACTTC.

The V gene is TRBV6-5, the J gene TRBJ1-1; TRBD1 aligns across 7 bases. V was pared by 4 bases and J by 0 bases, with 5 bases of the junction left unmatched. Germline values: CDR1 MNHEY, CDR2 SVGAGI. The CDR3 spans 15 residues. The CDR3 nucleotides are TGTGCCAGCAGTTCCCCGACAGGGATGAACACTGAAGCTTTCTTT. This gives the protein CASSSPTGMNTEAFF.

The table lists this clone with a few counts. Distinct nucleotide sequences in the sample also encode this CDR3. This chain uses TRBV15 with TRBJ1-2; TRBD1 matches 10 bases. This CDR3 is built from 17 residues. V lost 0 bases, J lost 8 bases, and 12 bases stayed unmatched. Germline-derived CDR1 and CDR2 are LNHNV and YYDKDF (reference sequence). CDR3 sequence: CATSRDRGQGSRKGYTF. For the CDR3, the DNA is TGTGCCACCAGCAGAGATAGGGGACAGGGGAGTAGGAAGGGCTACACCTTC.

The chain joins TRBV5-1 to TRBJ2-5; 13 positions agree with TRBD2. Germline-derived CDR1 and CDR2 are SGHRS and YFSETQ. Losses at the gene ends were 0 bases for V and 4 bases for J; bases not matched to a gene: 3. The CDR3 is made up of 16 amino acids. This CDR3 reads CASSLGLAGGIETQYF. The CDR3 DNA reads TGCGCCAGCAGCTTGGGACTAGCGGGGGGTATAGAGACCCAGTACTTC.

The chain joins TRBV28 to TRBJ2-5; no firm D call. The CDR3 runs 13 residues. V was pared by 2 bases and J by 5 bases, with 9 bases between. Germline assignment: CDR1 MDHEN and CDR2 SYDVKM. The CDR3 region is CASSLLDPETQYF. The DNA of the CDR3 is TGTGCCAGCAGTTTACTAGATCCGGAGACCCAGTACTTC.

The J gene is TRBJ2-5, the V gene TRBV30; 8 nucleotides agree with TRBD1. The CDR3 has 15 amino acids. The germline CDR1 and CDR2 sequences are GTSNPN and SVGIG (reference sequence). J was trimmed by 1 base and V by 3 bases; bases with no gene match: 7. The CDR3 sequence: CAWRLSGQGQETQYF. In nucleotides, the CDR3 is TGTGCCTGGAGACTTTCAGGACAGGGCCAAGAGACCCAGTACTTC.

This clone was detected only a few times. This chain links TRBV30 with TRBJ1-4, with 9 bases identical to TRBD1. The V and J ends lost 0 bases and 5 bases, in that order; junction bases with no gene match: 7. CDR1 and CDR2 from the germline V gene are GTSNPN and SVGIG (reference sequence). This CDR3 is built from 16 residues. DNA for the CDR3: TGTGCCTGGAGTGTACCGAGGGACAGGGAAAATGAAAAACTGTTTTTT. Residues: CAWSVPRDRENEKLFF.

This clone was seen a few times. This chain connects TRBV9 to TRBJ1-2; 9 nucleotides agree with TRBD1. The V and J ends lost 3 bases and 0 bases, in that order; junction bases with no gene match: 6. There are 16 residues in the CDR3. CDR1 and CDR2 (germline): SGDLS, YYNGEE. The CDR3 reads CASSAGQGLANYGYTF. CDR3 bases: TGTGCCAGCAGCGCAGGACAGGGGCTAGCTAACTATGGCTACACCTTC.

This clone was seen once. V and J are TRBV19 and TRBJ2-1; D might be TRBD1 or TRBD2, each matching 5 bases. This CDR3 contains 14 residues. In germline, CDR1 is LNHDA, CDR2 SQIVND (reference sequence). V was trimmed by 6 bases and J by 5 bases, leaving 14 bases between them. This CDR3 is CASSSGTVDNEQFF. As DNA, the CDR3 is TGTGCCAGTAGCTCCGGGACGGTAGACAATGAGCAGTTCTTC.

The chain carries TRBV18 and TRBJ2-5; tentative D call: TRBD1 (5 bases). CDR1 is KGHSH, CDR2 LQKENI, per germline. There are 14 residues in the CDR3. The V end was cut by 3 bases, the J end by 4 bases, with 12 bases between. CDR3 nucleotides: TGTGCCAGCTCACCGATCCCAGGGCGAGAGACCCAGTACTTC. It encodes CASSPIPGRETQYF.

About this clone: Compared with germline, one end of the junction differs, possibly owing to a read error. The DNA of the CDR3 is TGTGCCAGCAGCCAAGAGAGGACTAGCGGGGGGGCCTCTCTGGTCTTC. Translated: CASSQERTSGGASLVF. The rearrangement joins TRBV4-2 to TRBJ2-1, with TRBD2 matching over 15 bases. The CDR3 contains 16 residues. Germline CDR1 reads LGHNA; CDR2 reads YNFKEQ.

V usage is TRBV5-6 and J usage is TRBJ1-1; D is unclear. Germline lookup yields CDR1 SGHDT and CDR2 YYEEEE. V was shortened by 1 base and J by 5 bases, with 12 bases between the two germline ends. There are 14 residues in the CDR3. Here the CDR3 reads CASSLSGRETEAFF. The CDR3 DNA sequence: TGTGCCAGCAGCTTGAGTGGGCGCGAGACTGAAGCTTTCTTT.

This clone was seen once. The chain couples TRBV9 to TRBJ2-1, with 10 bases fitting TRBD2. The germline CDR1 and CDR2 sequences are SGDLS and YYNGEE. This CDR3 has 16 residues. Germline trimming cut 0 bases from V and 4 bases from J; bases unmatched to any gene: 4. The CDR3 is CASSVGAGGPYNEQFF. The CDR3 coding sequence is TGTGCCAGCAGCGTAGGAGCGGGGGGGCCTTACAATGAGCAGTTCTTC.

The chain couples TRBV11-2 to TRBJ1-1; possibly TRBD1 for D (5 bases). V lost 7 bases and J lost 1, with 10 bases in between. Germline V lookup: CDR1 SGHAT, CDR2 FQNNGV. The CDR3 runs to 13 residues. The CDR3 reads CASTRQQNTEAFF. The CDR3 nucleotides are TGTGCCAGCACCCGACAGCAGAACACTGAAGCTTTCTTT.

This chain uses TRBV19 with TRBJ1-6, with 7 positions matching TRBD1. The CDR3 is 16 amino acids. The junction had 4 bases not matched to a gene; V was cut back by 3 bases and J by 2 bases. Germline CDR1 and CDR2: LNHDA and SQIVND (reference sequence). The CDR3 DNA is TGTGCCAGTAGTATGACAGGGATTACCTATAATTCACCCCTCCACTTT. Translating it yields CASSMTGITYNSPLHF.

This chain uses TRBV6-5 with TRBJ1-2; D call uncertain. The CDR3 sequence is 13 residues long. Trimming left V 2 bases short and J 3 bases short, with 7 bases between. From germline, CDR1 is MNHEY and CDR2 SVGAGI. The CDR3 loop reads CASSYGFYYGYTF. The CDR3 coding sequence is TGTGCCAGCAGTTACGGGTTTTACTATGGCTACACCTTC.

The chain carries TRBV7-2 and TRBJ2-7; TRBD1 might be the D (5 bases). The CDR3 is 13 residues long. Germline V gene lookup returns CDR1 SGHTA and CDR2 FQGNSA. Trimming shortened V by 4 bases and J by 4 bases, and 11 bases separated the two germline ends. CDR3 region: CASSSPRTYEQYF. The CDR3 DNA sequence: TGTGCCAGCAGCTCCCCCAGGACATACGAGCAGTACTTC.

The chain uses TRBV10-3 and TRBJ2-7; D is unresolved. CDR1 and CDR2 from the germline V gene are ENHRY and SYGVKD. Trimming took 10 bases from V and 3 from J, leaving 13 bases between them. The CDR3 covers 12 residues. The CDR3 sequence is CATRTVNYEQYF. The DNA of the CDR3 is TGTGCCACAAGGACGGTTAACTACGAGCAGTACTTC.

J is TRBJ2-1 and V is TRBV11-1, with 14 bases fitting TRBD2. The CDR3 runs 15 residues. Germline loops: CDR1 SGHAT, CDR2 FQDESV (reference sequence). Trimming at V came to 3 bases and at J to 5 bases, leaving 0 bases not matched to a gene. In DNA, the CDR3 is TGTGCCAGCAGCTTGGGACTAGCGGGGGACAATGAGCAGTTCTTC. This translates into CASSLGLAGDNEQFF.

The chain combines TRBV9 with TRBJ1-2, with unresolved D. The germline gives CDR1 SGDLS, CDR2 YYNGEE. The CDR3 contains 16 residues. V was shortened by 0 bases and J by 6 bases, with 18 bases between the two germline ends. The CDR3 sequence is CASSVVPEALVDGYTF. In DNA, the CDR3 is TGTGCCAGCAGCGTAGTTCCTGAGGCACTGGTGGATGGCTACACCTTC.

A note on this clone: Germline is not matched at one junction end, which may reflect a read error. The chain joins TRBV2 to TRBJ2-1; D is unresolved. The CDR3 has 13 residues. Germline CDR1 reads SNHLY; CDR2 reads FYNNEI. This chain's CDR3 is CASREGTYNEQFF. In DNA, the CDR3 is TGTGCCAGCAGGGAAGGGACCTACAATGAGCAGTTCTTC.

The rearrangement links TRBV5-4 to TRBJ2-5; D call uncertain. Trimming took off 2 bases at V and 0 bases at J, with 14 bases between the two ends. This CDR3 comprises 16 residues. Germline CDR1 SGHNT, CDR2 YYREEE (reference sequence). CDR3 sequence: CASSFKDGRNQETQYF. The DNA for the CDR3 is TGTGCCAGCAGCTTTAAAGACGGAAGAAACCAAGAGACCCAGTACTTC. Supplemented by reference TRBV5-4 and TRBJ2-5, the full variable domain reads ETGVTQSPTHLIKTRGQQVTLRCSSQSGHNTVSWYQQALGQGPQFIFQYYREEENGRGNFPPRFSGLQFPNYSSELNVNALELDDSALYLCASSFKDGRNQETQYFGPGTRLLVL.

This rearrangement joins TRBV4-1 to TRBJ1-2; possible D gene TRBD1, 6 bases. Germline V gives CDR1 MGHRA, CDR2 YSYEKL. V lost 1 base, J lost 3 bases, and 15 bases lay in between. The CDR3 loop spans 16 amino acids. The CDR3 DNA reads TGCGCCAGCAGCCAAGGGGTCAGGGGCGGGCACTATGGCTACACCTTC. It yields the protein CASSQGVRGGHYGYTF.

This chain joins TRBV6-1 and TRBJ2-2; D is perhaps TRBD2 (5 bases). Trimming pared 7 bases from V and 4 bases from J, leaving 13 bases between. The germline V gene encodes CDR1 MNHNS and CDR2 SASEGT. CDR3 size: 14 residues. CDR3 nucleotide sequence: TGTGCCAGCAACCCCCATGGGAGCACCGGGGAGCTGTTTTTT. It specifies CASNPHGSTGELFF.

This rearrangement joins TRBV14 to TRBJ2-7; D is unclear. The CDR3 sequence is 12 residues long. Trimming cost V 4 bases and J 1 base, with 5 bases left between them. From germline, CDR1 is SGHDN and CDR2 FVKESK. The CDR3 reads CASSRSSYEQYF. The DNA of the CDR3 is TGTGCCAGCAGCCGCTCGTCCTACGAGCAGTACTTC.

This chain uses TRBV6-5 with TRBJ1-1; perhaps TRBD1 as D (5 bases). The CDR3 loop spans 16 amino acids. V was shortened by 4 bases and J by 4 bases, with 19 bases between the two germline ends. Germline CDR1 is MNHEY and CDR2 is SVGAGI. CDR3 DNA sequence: TGTGCCAGCAGTTTCGGGAGACAGCGGCGGGCCACTGAAGCTTTCTTT. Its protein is CASSFGRQRRATEAFF.

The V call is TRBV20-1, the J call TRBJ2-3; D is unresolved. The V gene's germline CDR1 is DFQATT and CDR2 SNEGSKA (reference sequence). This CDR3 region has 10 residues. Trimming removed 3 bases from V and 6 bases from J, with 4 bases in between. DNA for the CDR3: TGCAGTGCTAGTGCCGATACGCAGTATTTT. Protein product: CSASADTQYF.